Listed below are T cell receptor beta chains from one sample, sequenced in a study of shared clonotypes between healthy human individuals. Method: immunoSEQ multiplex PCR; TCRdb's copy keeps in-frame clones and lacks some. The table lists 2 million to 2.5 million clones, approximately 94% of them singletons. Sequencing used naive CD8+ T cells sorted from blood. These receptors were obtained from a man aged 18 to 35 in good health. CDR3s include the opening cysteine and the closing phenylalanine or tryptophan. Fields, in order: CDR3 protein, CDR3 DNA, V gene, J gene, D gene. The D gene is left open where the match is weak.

CDR3aa: CASSQGFLGGYSYEQYF
CDR3nt: TGCGCCAGCAGCCAAGGTTTTCTCGGGGGGTACTCCTACGAGCAGTACTTC
v_gene: TRBV4-1
j_gene: TRBJ2-7
d_gene: TRBD2

CDR3aa: CASSLDAGQVETQYF
CDR3nt: TGTGCCAGCAGCTTAGATGCGGGACAGGTTGAGACCCAGTACTTC
v_gene: TRBV11-2
j_gene: TRBJ2-5
d_gene: TRBD1

CDR3aa: CAWSRTGHTEAFF
CDR3nt: TGTGCCTGGAGTAGGACAGGCCACACTGAAGCTTTCTTT
v_gene: TRBV30
j_gene: TRBJ1-1
d_gene: TRBD1

CDR3aa: CASSQGTGNYGYTF
CDR3nt: TGCGCCAGCAGCCAAGGGACGGGTAACTATGGCTACACCTTC
v_gene: TRBV4-1
j_gene: TRBJ1-2
d_gene: -

CDR3aa: CASSVAATYEQYF
CDR3nt: TGTGCCAGCAGCGTAGCAGCTACCTACGAGCAGTACTTC
v_gene: TRBV9
j_gene: TRBJ2-7
d_gene: -

CDR3aa: CASSLNGGTTGELFF
CDR3nt: TGTGCCAGCAGTTTAAACGGGGGCACCACCGGGGAGCTGTTTTTT
v_gene: TRBV27
j_gene: TRBJ2-2
d_gene: -

CDR3aa: CASSLVGAGTGELFF
CDR3nt: TGTGCCAGCAGTTTAGTTGGGGCGGGCACCGGGGAGCTGTTTTTT
v_gene: TRBV27
j_gene: TRBJ2-2
d_gene: -

CDR3aa: CASSYSTGGLEQFF
CDR3nt: TGTGCCAGCAGTTACTCTACAGGGGGGCTTGAGCAGTTCTTC
v_gene: TRBV6-5
j_gene: TRBJ2-1
d_gene: TRBD1

CDR3aa: CASSIGGLSGYNEQFF
CDR3nt: TGTGCCAGTAGTATAGGAGGACTAAGCGGGTACAATGAGCAGTTCTTC
v_gene: TRBV19
j_gene: TRBJ2-1
d_gene: -

CDR3aa: CASSFGTGADIQYF
CDR3nt: TGTGCCAGCAGCTTCGGGACAGGGGCTGACATTCAGTACTTC
v_gene: TRBV5-6
j_gene: TRBJ2-4
d_gene: TRBD1

CDR3aa: CASSSLAGLSNTDTQYF
CDR3nt: TGTGCCAGCAGCTCACTAGCGGGATTGAGTAACACAGATACGCAGTATTTT
v_gene: TRBV11-2
j_gene: TRBJ2-3
d_gene: TRBD2

CDR3aa: CASSSAGDRPGGNQPQHF
CDR3nt: TGTGCCAGCAGCAGCGCGGGGGACAGGCCCGGGGGCAATCAGCCCCAGCATTTT
v_gene: TRBV5-6
j_gene: TRBJ1-5
d_gene: TRBD1